This TCR beta chain derives from a study of T cell repertoires in cytomegalovirus infection. Study background: Recently identified HLA-C-restricted CMV epitopes and well-studied HLA-B-restricted CMV epitopes were used by the study.

TCRdb analysed the reads with MiXCR anew, one entry per CDR3 protein. The sample shows some 920,000 distinct CDR3 sequences, roughly 31% of them seen only once. Study observations and caveats: The study found HLA-C-restricted CMV-specific TCR beta clonotypes dominating the ex vivo response. Cumulative public TCR beta family frequency identified CMV carriers with the relevant HLA.

About this clonotype: The antigen is unknown.

The CDR3 consists of 14 residues. Unmatched junction bases numbered 9, after V lost 6 bases and J lost 5 bases. CDR1 is MNHEY and CDR2 is SMNVEV in the germline V gene (reference sequence). The sequencing here drew on cultured CD8+ T cells from PBMCs, taken from culture after CMV antigen stimulation. The source of this sequence is a human donor in good health (CMV status not recorded). Some clones in this sample may be carry-over from other donors' samples. This chain joins TRBV27 and TRBJ2-5; 7 bases agree with TRBD1. The CDR3 reads CASSLRDSLETQYF. Here the CDR3 DNA reads TGTGCCAGCAGCCTTCGGGACAGCTTGGAGACCCAGTACTTC.